This T cell receptor (beta chain) was captured in a study of blood T cell repertoires in COVID-19. Study-level background: Spain, Italy and the United States supplied samples that represented acute and convalescent COVID-19. The cDNA or gDNA used as material had been derived from T cells, B-cell-depleted T cells, or PBMCs.

The V end was cut by 0 bases, the J end by 7 bases, with 13 bases between. The germline gives CDR1 SGHVS, CDR2 FQNEAQ. CDR3 length equals 15 residues. Original processing notes: Cell counts per sample came from amplifying reference gene primers. Produced via immunoSEQ multiplex PCR; TCRdb's table is partial and in-frame only. V and J calls and clone size are those listed in that table; D and trimming were worked out from the DNA. The sample has fewer than 90,000 clones, around 96% seen once. Material: peripheral blood. The chain couples TRBV7-8 to TRBJ2-1, with D perhaps TRBD2 (5 bases). The receptor's source is a human donor with active COVID-19. The donor label of this sample is uncertain. DNA of the CDR3: TGTGCCAGCAGCTTAGCGAAACTAGGTTGGAATGAGCAGTTCTTC. Translation gives CASSLAKLGWNEQFF.